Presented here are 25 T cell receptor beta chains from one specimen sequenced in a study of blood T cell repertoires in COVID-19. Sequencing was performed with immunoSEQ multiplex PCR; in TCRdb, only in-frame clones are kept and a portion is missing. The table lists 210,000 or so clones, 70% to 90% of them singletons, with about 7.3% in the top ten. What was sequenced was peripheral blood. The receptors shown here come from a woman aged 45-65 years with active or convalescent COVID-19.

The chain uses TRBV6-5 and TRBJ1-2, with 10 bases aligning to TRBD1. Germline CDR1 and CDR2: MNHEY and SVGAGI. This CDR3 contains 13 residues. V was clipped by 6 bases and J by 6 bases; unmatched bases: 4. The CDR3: CASRGTGEDGYTF. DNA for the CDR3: TGTGCCAGCAGGGGGACAGGGGAGGATGGCTACACCTTC.

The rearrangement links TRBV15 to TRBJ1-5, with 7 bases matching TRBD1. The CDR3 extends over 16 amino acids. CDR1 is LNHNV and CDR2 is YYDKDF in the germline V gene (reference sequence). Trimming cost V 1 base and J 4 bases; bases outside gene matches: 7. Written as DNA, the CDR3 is TGTGCCACCAGCAGAGGCACGGGACAGAAGAATCAGCCCCAGCATTTT. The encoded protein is CATSRGTGQKNQPQHF.

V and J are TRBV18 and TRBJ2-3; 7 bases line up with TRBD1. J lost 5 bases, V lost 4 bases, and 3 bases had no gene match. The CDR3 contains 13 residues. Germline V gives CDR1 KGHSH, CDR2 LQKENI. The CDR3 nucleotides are TGTGCCAGCTCACGATACAGGGGAGATACGCAGTATTTT. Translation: CASSRYRGDTQYF. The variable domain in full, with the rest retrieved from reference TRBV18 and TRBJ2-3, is NAGVMQNPRHLVRRRGQEARLRCSPMKGHSHVYWYRQLPEEGLKFMVYLQKENIIDESGMPKERFSAEFPKEGPSILRIQQVVRGDSAAYFCASSRYRGDTQYFGPGTRLTVL.

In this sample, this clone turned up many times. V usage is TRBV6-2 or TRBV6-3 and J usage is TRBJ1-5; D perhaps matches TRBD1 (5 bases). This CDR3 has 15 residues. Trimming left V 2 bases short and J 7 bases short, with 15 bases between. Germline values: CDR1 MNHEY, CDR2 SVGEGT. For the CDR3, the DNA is TGTGCCAGCAGTTACCCTTGGGCAGGGCAACAGCCCCAGCATTTT. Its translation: CASSYPWAGQQPQHF.

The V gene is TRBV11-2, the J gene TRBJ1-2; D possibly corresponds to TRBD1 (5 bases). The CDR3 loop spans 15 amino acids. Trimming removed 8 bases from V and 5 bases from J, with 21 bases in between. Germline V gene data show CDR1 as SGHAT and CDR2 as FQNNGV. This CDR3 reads CASQWGLKEGYGYTF. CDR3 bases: TGTGCCAGCCAATGGGGCCTCAAGGAAGGTTATGGCTACACCTTC.

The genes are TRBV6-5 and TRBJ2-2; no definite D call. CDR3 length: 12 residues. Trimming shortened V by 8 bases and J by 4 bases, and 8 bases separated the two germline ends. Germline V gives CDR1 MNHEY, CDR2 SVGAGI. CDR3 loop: CASGLITGELFF. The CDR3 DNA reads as TGTGCCAGCGGGCTGATCACCGGGGAGCTGTTTTTT.

CDR3 loop: CASTRGLAGDEEQFF. Written as DNA, the CDR3 is TGTGCCAGCACCAGGGGACTAGCGGGAGACGAGGAGCAGTTCTTC. This chain links TRBV7-9 with TRBJ2-1; TRBD2 matches 14 bases. Looked up from germline, CDR1 is SEHNR and CDR2 is FQNEAQ (reference sequence). The CDR3 consists of 15 residues. V lost 7 bases to trimming and J lost 10 bases; unmatched junction nucleotides: 9.

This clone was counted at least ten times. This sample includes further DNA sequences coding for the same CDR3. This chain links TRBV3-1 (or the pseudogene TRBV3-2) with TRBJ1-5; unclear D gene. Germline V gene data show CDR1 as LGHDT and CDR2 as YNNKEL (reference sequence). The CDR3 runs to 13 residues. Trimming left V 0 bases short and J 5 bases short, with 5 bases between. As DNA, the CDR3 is TGTGCCAGCAGCCAAGACCGAGATCAGCCCCAGCATTTT. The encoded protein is CASSQDRDQPQHF.

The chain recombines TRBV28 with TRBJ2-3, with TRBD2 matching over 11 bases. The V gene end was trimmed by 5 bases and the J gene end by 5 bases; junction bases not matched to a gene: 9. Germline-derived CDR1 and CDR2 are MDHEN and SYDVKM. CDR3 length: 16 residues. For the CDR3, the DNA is TGTGCCAGCAGTGACCTGCTAGCGGGAGGTGTAGATACGCAGTATTTT. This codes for CASSDLLAGGVDTQYF.

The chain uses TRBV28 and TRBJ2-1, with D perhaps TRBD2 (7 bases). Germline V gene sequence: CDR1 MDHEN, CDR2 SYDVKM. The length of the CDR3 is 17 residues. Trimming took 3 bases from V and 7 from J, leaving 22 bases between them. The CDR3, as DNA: TGTGCCAGCAGTTTGATGGTCGGCGGGGGCCTGAGTAATGAGCAGTTCTTC. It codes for CASSLMVGGGLSNEQFF. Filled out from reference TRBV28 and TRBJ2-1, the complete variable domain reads DVKVTQSSRYLVKRTGEKVFLECVQDMDHENMFWYRQDPGLGLRLIYFSYDVKMKEKGDIPEGYSVSREKKERFSLILESASTNQTSMYLCASSLMVGGGLSNEQFFGPGTRLTVL.

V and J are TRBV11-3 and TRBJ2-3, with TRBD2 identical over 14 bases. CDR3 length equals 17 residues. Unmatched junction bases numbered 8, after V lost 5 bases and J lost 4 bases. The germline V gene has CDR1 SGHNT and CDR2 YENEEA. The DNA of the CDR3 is TGTGCCAGCAGCACGGGACTAGCGGGGGAAGGTTCAGATACGCAGTATTTT. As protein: CASSTGLAGEGSDTQYF.

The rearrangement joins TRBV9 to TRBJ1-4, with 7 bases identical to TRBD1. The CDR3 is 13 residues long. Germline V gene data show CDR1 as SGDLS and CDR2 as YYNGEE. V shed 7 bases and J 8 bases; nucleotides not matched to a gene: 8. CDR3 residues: CASQRGPGEKLFF. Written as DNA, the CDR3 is TGTGCCAGCCAGAGGGGGCCGGGGGAAAAACTGTTTTTT.

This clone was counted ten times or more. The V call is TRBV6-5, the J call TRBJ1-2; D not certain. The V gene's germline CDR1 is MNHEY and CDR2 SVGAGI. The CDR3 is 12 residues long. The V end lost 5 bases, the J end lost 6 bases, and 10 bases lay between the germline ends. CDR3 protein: CASSTRFHGYTF. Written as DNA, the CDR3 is TGTGCCAGCAGTACCAGATTCCATGGCTACACCTTC.

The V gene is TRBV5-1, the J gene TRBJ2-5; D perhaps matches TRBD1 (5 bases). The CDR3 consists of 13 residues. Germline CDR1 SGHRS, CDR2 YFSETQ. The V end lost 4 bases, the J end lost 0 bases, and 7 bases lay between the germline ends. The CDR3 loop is CASSPDNQETQYF. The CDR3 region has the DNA TGCGCCAGCAGCCCGGACAACCAAGAGACCCAGTACTTC.

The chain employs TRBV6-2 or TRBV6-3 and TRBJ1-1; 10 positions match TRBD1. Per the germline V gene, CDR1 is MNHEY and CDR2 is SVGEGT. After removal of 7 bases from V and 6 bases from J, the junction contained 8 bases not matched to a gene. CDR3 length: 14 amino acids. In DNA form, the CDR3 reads TGTGCCAGCACCCCGTGGGGACAGGGGTCTGAAGCTTTCTTT. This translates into CASTPWGQGSEAFF.

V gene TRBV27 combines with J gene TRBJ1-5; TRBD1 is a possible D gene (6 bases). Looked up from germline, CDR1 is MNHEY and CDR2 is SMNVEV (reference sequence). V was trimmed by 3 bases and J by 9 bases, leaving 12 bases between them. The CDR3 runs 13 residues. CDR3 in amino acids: CASSLNREAPQHF. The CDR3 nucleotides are TGTGCCAGCAGTTTGAACAGGGAAGCGCCCCAGCATTTT.

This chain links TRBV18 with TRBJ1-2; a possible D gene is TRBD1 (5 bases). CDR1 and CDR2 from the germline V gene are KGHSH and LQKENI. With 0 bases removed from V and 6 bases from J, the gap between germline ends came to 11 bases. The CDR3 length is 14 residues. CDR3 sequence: CASSPPGWGDGYTF. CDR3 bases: TGTGCCAGCTCACCACCCGGGTGGGGCGATGGCTACACCTTC.

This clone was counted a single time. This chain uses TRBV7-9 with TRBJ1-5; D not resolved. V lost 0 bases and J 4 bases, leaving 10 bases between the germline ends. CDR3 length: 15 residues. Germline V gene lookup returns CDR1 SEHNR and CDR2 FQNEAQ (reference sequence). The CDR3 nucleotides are TGTGCCAGCAGCTTAGCGGGCCTCGTTAATCAGCCCCAGCATTTT. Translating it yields CASSLAGLVNQPQHF.

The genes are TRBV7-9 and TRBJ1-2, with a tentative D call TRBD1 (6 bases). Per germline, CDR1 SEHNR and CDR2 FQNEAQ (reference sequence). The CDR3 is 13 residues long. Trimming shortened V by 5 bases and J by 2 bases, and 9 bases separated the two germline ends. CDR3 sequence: CASSRDKNYGYTF. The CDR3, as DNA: TGTGCCAGCAGCCGGGACAAGAACTATGGCTACACCTTC.

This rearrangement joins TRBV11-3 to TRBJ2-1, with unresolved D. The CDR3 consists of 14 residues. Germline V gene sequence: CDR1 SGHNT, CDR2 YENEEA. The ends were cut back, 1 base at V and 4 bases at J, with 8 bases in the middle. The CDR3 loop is CASSLGPAYNEQFF. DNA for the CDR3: TGTGCCAGCAGCTTAGGTCCAGCGTACAATGAGCAGTTCTTC.

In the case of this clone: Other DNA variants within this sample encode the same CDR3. The CDR3 DNA reads TGTGCCAGCAGCCCCGGGGGCTCTGGAAACACCATATATTTT. Protein: CASSPGGSGNTIYF. The genes are TRBV11-3 and TRBJ1-3, with D possibly matching TRBD1 (5 bases). The CDR3 runs 14 residues. V was cut by 5 bases and J by 0 bases, with 8 bases left in between. The V gene's germline CDR1 is SGHNT and CDR2 YENEEA.

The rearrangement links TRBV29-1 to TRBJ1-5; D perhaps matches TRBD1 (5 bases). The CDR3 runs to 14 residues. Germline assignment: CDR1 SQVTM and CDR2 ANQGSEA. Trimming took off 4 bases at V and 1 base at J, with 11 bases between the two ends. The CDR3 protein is CSVGQTDSNQPQHF. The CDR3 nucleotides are TGCAGCGTTGGACAGACGGACAGCAATCAGCCCCAGCATTTT.

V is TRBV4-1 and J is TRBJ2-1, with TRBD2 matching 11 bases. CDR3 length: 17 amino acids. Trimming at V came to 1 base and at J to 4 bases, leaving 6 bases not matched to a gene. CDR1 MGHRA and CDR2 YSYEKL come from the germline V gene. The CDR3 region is CASSQGVGTSGYNEQFF. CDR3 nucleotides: TGCGCCAGCAGCCAAGGCGTCGGGACTAGCGGTTACAATGAGCAGTTCTTC.

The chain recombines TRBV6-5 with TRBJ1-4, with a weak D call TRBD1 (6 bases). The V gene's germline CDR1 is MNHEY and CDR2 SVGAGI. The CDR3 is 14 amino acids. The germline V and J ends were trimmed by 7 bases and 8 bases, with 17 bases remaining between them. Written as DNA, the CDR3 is TGTGCCAGCACCCTAATGGGGGCTGGGGAAAAACTGTTTTTT. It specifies CASTLMGAGEKLFF.

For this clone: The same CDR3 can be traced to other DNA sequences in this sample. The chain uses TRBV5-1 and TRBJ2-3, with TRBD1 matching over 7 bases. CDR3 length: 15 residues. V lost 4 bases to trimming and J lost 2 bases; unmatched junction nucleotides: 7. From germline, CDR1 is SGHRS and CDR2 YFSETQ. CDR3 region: CASSHSGTDTDTQYF. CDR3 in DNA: TGCGCCAGCAGCCATTCCGGGACAGACACAGATACGCAGTATTTT. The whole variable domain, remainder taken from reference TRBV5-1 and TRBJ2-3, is KAGVTQTPRYLIKTRGQQVTLSCSPISGHRSVSWYQQTPGQGLQFLFEYFSETQRNKGNFPGRFSGRQFSNSRSEMNVSTLELGDSALYLCASSHSGTDTDTQYFGPGTRLTVL.